The text below deals with one T cell receptor beta chain. The sample belongs to a study of response to subunit inactivated influenza vaccine. TCRdb processed the RT-PCR reads anew with MiXCR; each CDR3 protein has one entry. The profile covers about 700,000 distinct CDR3 sequences, with roughly 13% appearing a single time and roughly 6.4% taken by the ten largest. Germline CDR1 reads LGHNA; CDR2 reads YNFKEQ. The V and J ends lost 1 base and 8 bases, in that order; junction bases with no gene match: 6. The CDR3 runs 14 residues. This sequence originates from a middle-aged man who received an inactivated influenza vaccine. The sample was PBMCs from blood, taken about 14 days before vaccination. V gene TRBV4-2 combines with J gene TRBJ1-2, with 8 positions matching TRBD1. CDR3 coding DNA: TGTGCCAGCAGCCAAGTGGACAGGGACGGAGGCTACACCTTC. Protein sequence: CASSQVDRDGGYTF.